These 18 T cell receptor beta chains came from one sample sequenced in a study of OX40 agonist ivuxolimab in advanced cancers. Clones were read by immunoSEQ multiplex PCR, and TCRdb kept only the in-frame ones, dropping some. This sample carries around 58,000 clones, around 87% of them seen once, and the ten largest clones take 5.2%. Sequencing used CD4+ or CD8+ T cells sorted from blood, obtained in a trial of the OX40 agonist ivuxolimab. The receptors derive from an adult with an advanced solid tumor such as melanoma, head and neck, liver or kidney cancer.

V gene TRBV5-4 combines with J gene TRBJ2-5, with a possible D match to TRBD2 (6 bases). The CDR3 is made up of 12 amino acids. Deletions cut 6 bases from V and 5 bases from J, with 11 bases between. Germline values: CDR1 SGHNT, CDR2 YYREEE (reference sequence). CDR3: CASKGGAETQYF. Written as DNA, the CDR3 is TGTGCCAGCAAGGGCGGGGCTGAGACCCAGTACTTC.

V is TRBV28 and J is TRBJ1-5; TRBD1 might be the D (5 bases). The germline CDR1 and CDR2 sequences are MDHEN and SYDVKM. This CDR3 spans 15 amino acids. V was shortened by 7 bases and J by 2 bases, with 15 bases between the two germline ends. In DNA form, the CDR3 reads TGTGCCAGCAACCTCTTGTTCAGGGGCAATCAGCCCCAGCATTTT. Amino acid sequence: CASNLLFRGNQPQHF.

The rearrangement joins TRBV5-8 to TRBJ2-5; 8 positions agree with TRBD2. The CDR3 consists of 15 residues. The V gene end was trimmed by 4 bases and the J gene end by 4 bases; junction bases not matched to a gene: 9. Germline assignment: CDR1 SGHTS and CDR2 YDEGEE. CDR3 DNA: TGTGCCAGCAGCGGAGGAGCGGGAGAGGGAGAGACCCAGTACTTC. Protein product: CASSGGAGEGETQYF.

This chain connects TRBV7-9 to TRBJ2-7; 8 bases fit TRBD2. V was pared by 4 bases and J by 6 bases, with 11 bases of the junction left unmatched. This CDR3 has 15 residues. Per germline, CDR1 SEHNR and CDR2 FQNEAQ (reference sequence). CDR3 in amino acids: CASSWVGAGDFEQYF. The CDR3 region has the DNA TGTGCCAGCAGCTGGGTAGGAGCGGGAGATTTCGAGCAGTACTTC.

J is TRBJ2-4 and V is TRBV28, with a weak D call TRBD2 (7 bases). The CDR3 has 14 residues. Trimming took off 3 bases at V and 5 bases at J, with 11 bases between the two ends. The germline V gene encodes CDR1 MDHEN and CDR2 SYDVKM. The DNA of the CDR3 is TGTGCCAGCAGTTTCCGGGGGGCCCAAAACATTCAGTACTTC. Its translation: CASSFRGAQNIQYF.

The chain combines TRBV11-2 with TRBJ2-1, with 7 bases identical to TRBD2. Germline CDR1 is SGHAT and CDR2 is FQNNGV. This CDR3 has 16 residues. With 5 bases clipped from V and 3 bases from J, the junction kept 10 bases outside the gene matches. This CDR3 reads CASSQSAGAVYNEQFF. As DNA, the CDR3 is TGTGCCAGCAGCCAATCCGCGGGAGCCGTCTACAATGAGCAGTTCTTC.

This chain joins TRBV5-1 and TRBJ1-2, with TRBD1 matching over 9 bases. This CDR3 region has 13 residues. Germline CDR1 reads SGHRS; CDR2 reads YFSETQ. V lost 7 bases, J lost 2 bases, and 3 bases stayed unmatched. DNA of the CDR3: TGCGCCAGCGCCGGACAGGGGAACTATGGCTACACCTTC. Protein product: CASAGQGNYGYTF.

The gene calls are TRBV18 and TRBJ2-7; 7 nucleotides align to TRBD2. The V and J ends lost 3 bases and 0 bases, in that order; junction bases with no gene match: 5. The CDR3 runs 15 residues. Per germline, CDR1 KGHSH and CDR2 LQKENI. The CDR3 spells CASSPGTGGSYEQYF. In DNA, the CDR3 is TGTGCCAGCTCACCCGGGACGGGGGGCTCCTACGAGCAGTACTTC.

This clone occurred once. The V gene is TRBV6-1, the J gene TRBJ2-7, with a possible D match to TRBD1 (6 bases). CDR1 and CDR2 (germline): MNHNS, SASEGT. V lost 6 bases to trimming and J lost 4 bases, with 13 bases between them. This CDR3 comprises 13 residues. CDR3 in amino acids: CASRITDRYEQYF. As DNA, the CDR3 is TGTGCCAGCAGGATTACCGACAGGTACGAGCAGTACTTC.

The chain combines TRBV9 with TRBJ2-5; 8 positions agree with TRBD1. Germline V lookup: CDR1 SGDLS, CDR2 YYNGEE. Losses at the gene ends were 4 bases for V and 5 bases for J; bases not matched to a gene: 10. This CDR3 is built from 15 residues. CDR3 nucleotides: TGTGCCAGCAGCCCCGCCGGGACAGGATCGGAGACCCAGTACTTC. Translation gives CASSPAGTGSETQYF.

The CDR3 bases are TGTGCCAGCAGCGGAATACTAGCGGGGGGGGATACGCAGTATTTT. It specifies CASSGILAGGDTQYF. The V call is TRBV9, the J call TRBJ2-3; 13 bases map to TRBD2. The germline V gene has CDR1 SGDLS and CDR2 YYNGEE. There are 15 residues in the CDR3. V was clipped by 3 bases and J by 6 bases; unmatched bases: 4. Combining the CDR3 with reference TRBV9 and TRBJ2-3 gives the whole variable domain DSGVTQTPKHLITATGQRVTLRCSPRSGDLSVYWYQQSLDQGLQFLIQYYNGEERAKGNILERFSAQQFPDLHSELNLSSLELGDSALYFCASSGILAGGDTQYFGPGTRLTVL.

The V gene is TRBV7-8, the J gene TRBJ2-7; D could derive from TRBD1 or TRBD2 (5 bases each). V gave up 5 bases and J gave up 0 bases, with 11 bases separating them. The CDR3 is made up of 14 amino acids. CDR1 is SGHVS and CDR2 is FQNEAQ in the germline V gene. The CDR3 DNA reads TGTGCCAGCAGCCCGGGACGGTTCTCCTACGAGCAGTACTTC. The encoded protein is CASSPGRFSYEQYF.

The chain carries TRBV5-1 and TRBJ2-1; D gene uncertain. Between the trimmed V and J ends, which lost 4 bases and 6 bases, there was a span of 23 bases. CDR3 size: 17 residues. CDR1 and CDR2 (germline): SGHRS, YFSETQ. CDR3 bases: TGCGCCAGCAGCCCTAGGGCCAACTCCAATGGCCCCAATGAGCAGTTCTTC. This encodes CASSPRANSNGPNEQFF. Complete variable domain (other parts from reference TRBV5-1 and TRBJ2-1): KAGVTQTPRYLIKTRGQQVTLSCSPISGHRSVSWYQQTPGQGLQFLFEYFSETQRNKGNFPGRFSGRQFSNSRSEMNVSTLELGDSALYLCASSPRANSNGPNEQFFGPGTRLTVL.

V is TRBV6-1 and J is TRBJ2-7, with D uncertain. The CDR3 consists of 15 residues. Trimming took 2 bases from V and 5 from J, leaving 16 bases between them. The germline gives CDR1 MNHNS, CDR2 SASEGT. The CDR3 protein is CASSEPRLTRDEQYF. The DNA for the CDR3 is TGTGCCAGCAGTGAACCTAGGCTGACGCGCGACGAGCAGTACTTC.

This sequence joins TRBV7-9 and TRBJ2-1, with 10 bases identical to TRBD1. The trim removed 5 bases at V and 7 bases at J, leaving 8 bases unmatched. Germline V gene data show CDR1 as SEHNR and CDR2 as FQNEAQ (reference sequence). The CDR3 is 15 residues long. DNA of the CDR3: TGTGCCAGCAGCCCCGGGACAGGGGTAACGAATGAGCAGTTCTTC. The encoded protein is CASSPGTGVTNEQFF. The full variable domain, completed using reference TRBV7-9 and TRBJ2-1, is DTGVSQNPRHKITKRGQNVTFRCDPISEHNRLYWYRQTLGQGPEFLTYFQNEAQLEKSRLLSDRFSAERPKGSFSTLEIQRTEQGDSAMYLCASSPGTGVTNEQFFGPGTRLTVL.

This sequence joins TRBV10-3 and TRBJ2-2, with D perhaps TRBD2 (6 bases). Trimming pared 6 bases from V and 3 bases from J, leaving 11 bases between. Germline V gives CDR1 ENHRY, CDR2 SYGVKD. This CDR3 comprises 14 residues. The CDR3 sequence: CAIRTGEHTGELFF. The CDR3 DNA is TGTGCCATCAGGACGGGGGAACACACCGGGGAGCTGTTTTTT.

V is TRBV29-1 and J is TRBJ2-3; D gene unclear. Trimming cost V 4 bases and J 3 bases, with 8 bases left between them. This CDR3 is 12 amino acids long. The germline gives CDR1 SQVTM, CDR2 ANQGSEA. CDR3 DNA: TGCAGCGTTGGGGCAGATACAGATACGCAGTATTTT. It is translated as CSVGADTDTQYF.

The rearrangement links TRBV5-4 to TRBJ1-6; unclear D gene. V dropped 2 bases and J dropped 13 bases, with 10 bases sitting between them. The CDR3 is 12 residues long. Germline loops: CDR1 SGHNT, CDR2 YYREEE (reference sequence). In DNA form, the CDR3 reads TGTGCCAGCAGCTTCTTAGCGTCCCCCCTCCACTTT. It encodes CASSFLASPLHF.